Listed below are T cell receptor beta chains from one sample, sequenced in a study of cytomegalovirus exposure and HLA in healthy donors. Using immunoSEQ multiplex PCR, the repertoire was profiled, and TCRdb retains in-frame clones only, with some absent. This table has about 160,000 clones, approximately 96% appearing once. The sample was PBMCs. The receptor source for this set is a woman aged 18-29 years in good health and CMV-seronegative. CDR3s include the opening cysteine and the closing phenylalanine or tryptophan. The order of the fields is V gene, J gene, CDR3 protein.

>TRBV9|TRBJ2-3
CASSVRQDTDTQYF
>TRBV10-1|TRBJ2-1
CASSEGYSSYNEQFF
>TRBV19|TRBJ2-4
CASSIGLEKNIQYF
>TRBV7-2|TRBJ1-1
CASSFRWRGNTEAFF
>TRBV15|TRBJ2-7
CATSSGLPSYEQYF
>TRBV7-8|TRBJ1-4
CASSLVGGRATNEKLFF
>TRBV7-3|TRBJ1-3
CASSLGQASSGNTIYF
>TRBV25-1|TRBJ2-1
CASSKEISGGGRFF
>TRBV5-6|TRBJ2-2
CASSLERRGTGELFF
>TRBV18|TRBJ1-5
CASSSGQGNQPQHF
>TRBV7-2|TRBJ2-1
CASANRDTQFSEQFF
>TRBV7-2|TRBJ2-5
CASSLASGGAARETQYF
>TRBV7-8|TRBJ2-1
CASSSPGGVGYEQFF
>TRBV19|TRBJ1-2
CASRSVDNRDTAGYTF
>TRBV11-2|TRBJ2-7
CASSLVAGGSRYYEQYF
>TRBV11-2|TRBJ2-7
CASSAGTGGTYEQYF
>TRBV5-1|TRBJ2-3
CASSLQGATVSDTQYF
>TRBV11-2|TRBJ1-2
CASSLDTRGQPSAYGYTF
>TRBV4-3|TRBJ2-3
CASSPGSRSGTATDTQYF
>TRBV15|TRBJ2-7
CATSRDLRGSHEQYF
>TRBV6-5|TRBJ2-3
CASSPGQGATDTQYF
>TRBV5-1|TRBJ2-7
CASSLGAGQTYEQYF